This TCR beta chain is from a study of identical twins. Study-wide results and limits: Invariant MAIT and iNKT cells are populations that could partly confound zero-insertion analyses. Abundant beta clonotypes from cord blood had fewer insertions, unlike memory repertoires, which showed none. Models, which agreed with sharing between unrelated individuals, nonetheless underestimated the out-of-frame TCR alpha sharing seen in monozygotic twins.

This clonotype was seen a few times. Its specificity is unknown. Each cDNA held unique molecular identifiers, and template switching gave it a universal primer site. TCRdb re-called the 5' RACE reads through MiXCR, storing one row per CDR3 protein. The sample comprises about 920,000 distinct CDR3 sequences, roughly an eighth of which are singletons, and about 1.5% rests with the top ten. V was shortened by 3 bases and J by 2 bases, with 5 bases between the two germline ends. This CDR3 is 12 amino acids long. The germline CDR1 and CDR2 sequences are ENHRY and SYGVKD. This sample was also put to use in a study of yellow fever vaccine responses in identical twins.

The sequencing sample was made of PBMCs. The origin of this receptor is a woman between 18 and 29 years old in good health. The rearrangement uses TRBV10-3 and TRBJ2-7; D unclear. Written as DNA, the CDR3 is TGTGCCATCAGTGAACAGCCCTACGAGCAGTACTTC. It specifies CAISEQPYEQYF.